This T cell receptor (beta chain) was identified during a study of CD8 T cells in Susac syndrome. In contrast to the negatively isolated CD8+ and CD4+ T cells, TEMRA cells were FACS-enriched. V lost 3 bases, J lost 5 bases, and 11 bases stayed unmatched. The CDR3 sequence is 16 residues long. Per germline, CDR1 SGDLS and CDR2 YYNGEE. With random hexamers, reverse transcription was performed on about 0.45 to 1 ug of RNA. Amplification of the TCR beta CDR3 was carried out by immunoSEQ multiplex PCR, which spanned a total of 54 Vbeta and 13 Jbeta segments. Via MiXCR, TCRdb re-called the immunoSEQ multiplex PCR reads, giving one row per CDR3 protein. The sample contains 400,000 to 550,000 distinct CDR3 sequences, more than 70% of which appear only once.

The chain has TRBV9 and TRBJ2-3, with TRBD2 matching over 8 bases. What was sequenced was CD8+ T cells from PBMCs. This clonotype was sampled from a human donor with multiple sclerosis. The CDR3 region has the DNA TGTGCCAGCAGCGCTGAGGTAGCGGGGCTGATAGATACGCAGTATTTT. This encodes CASSAEVAGLIDTQYF.